These 27 T cell receptor beta chains were all obtained from the same sample, sequenced in a study of T-cell memory formation after mild COVID-19. TCRdb re-analysed the 5' RACE reads in MiXCR, keeping a single row per CDR3 protein. The data contain some 450,000 distinct CDR3 sequences, 20% of them singletons. The sample was PBMCs or a T cell subset sorted from them (not recorded which). The receptor source for this set is an adult woman who had mild COVID-19 (a few samples of this study predate the infection). Cell type and time point are not known.

The chain couples TRBV9 to TRBJ2-3; D call uncertain. Trimming took 0 bases from V and 5 from J, leaving 4 bases between them. The CDR3 consists of 12 residues. The germline CDR1 and CDR2 sequences are SGDLS and YYNGEE. This CDR3 reads CASSVDRDTQYF. CDR3 coding DNA: TGTGCCAGCAGCGTAGATCGAGATACGCAGTATTTT.

The chain couples TRBV2 to TRBJ2-1; a possible D gene is TRBD2 (5 bases). Per the germline V gene, CDR1 is SNHLY and CDR2 is FYNNEI. The CDR3 extends over 13 amino acids. The ends were cut back, 4 bases at V and 10 bases at J, with 14 bases in the middle. The DNA of the CDR3 is TGTGCCAGCAGTGGGGGTACGGGGAACGAGCAGTTCTTC. Its protein is CASSGGTGNEQFF.

This clonotype was seen just once. This chain uses TRBV6-2 or TRBV6-3 with TRBJ2-2; perhaps TRBD1 as D (6 bases). There are 17 residues in the CDR3. V was pared by 4 bases and J by 6 bases, with 21 bases between. Germline V CDR1 and CDR2: MNHEY, SVGEGT. DNA for the CDR3: TGTGCCAGCAGTTTACTAGGACAGTTTATGCGTCCCGGGGAGCTGTTTTTT. Translation gives CASSLLGQFMRPGELFF.

V usage is TRBV7-9 and J usage is TRBJ1-4; D not certain. Germline CDR1 SEHNR, CDR2 FQNEAQ (reference sequence). V lost 5 bases and J 14 bases, leaving 18 bases between the germline ends. The CDR3 loop spans 13 amino acids. The CDR3 nucleotides read TGTGCCAGCAGCCGCCCCGCTGACTTTTGGCTGTTTTTT. It codes for CASSRPADFWLFF.

J is TRBJ2-1 and V is TRBV29-1; no reliable D call. This CDR3 is 14 amino acids long. The germline gives CDR1 SQVTM, CDR2 ANQGSEA. Trimming cost V 3 bases and J 7 bases, with 16 bases left between them. The CDR3: CSVDPVPIWNEQFF. The CDR3, as DNA: TGCAGCGTTGACCCAGTCCCAATATGGAATGAGCAGTTCTTC.

This clonotype has a handful of counts. This rearrangement joins TRBV5-4 to TRBJ2-1; D ambiguous. V lost 7 bases to trimming and J lost 8 bases, with 25 bases between them. This CDR3 is 16 amino acids long. Germline loops: CDR1 SGHNT, CDR2 YYREEE (reference sequence). The CDR3 DNA reads as TGTGCCAGCCACGAAGGGTCGAGATCTGGGGTCGATGAGCAGTTCTTC. Protein sequence: CASHEGSRSGVDEQFF.

This clonotype was seen only a few times. V and J are TRBV25-1 and TRBJ1-1; D unclear. V lost 1 base and J 1 base, leaving 4 bases between the germline ends. The germline V gene has CDR1 MGHDK and CDR2 SYGVNS. The CDR3 spans 13 residues. The CDR3: CASSELTNTEAFF. The CDR3 coding sequence is TGTGCCAGCAGTGAATTGACGAACACTGAAGCTTTCTTT.

This clonotype was detected only a few times. This sequence joins TRBV6-2 or TRBV6-3 and TRBJ1-5; D gene unclear. V dropped 5 bases and J dropped 0 bases, with 8 bases sitting between them. The CDR3 is 14 amino acids. The V gene's germline CDR1 is MNHEY and CDR2 SVGEGT. In DNA form, the CDR3 reads TGTGCCAGCAGTGAACAGCATAGCAATCAGCCCCAGCATTTT. Its translation: CASSEQHSNQPQHF.

The genes are TRBV7-8 and TRBJ2-3, with TRBD2 as a possible D gene (6 bases). The length of the CDR3 is 15 residues. Per the germline V gene, CDR1 is SGHVS and CDR2 is FQNEAQ. V shed 5 bases and J shed 2 bases, with 14 bases lying between them. DNA for the CDR3: TGTGCCAGCAGCCACCGGGACTCAAACACAGATACGCAGTATTTT. This encodes CASSHRDSNTDTQYF.

J is TRBJ1-1 and V is TRBV12-3 or TRBV12-4, with 10 bases matching TRBD1. The junction had 10 bases not matched to a gene; V was cut back by 10 bases and J by 2 bases. The CDR3 runs to 15 residues. The CDR3 loop is CATLRDRGFNTEAFF. The DNA for the CDR3 is TGTGCCACCCTCCGGGACAGGGGCTTTAACACTGAAGCTTTCTTT.

Note on this clonotype: Germline is not matched at one junction end, which may reflect a read error. This chain connects TRBV18 to TRBJ2-2; D possibly matches TRBD1 or TRBD2 (5 bases each). There are 17 residues in the CDR3. Germline CDR1 KGHSH, CDR2 LQKENI. This chain's CDR3 is CASSAAFQGVGTGELYF. CDR3 nucleotide sequence: TGTGCCAGCTCCGCGGCTTTTCAGGGAGTTGGAACCGGGGAGCTGTATTTT.

In its sample, this clonotype was seen a few times. This sequence joins TRBV6-5 and TRBJ2-5, with unresolved D. Trimming cost V 8 bases and J 2 bases, with 9 bases left between them. Germline CDR1 and CDR2: MNHEY and SVGAGI. This CDR3 comprises 12 residues. The CDR3 region has the DNA TGTGCCAGCCATGGTTGGCAAGAGACCCAGTACTTC. Its translation is CASHGWQETQYF.

In this sample, this clonotype turned up a few times. The gene calls are TRBV29-1 and TRBJ1-2; D is ambiguous. In germline, CDR1 is SQVTM, CDR2 ANQGSEA. The CDR3 has 15 residues. Trimming stripped 3 bases from V and 7 bases from J, with 21 bases between. CDR3 sequence: CSVDVPKMVFCGYTF. In DNA form, the CDR3 reads TGCAGCGTTGATGTCCCCAAGATGGTGTTTTGTGGCTACACCTTC.

This clonotype came up a few times. This chain uses TRBV20-1 with TRBJ2-5; D is uncertain. Germline lookup yields CDR1 DFQATT and CDR2 SNEGSKA (reference sequence). The CDR3 covers 14 residues. The V end was cut by 5 bases, the J end by 2 bases, with 15 bases between. The DNA for the CDR3 is TGCAGTGCTCCTGGGTTTAGCCGTCAAGAGACCCAGTACTTC. The encoded protein is CSAPGFSRQETQYF.

A few counts support this clonotype. The chain is built from TRBV3-1 and TRBJ2-1, with D perhaps given as TRBD1 or TRBD2 (5 bases each). The CDR3 is 11 residues long. V lost 6 bases and J 11 bases, leaving 11 bases between the germline ends. Germline CDR1 and CDR2: LGHDT and YNNKEL (reference sequence). The CDR3 loop is CASSVGTKQFF. DNA of the CDR3: TGTGCCAGCAGTGTGGGGACCAAGCAGTTCTTC.

CDR3 bases: TGTGCCAGCAGCTTAGGTTACACCTATGGCTACACCTTC. This sequence encodes CASSLGYTYGYTF. The chain is built from TRBV7-8 and TRBJ1-2; D unresolved. The CDR3 is made up of 13 amino acids. Germline V gene lookup returns CDR1 SGHVS and CDR2 FQNEAQ. Trimming took off 1 base at V and 4 bases at J, with 7 bases between the two ends.

This clonotype was seen only a few times. The V call is TRBV9, the J call TRBJ2-3, with TRBD2 matching over 10 bases. Germline lookup yields CDR1 SGDLS and CDR2 YYNGEE. The CDR3 sequence is 18 residues long. V lost 3 bases and J lost 4; bases outside the gene matches: 14. This chain's CDR3 is CASSAHFQRGGRADTQYF. The CDR3 nucleotides read TGTGCCAGCAGCGCTCACTTCCAGCGGGGGGGTCGGGCAGATACGCAGTATTTT.

This clonotype was seen only a few times. The chain is built from TRBV9 and TRBJ2-1; TRBD2 matches 7 bases. Looked up from germline, CDR1 is SGDLS and CDR2 is YYNGEE. V shed 4 bases, J shed 4 bases, and the junction held 11 bases outside the gene matches. There are 16 residues in the CDR3. CDR3 sequence reads: CASSPSLGGSYNEQFF. CDR3 coding DNA: TGTGCCAGCAGCCCCTCGTTGGGAGGGTCATACAATGAGCAGTTCTTC.

V is TRBV15 and J is TRBJ1-4; D gene unclear. The V end was cut by 1 base, the J end by 0 bases, with 6 bases between. CDR1 is LNHNV, CDR2 YYDKDF, per germline (reference sequence). The CDR3 has 15 residues. Here the CDR3 DNA reads TGTGCCACCAGCAGAGTAGTTCCAACTAATGAAAAACTGTTTTTT. It is translated as CATSRVVPTNEKLFF. Variable domain in full (rest from reference TRBV15 and TRBJ1-4): DAMVIQNPRYQVTQFGKPVTLSCSQTLNHNVMYWYQQKSSQAPKLLFHYYDKDFNNEADTPDNFQSRRPNTSFCFLDIRSPGLGDTAMYLCATSRVVPTNEKLFFGSGTQLSVL.

The genes are TRBV5-1 and TRBJ1-2; 7 bases match TRBD1. Trimming at V came to 2 bases and at J to 10 bases, leaving 8 bases not matched to a gene. From germline, CDR1 is SGHRS and CDR2 YFSETQ. There are 13 residues in the CDR3. The CDR3 DNA is TGCGCCAGCAGCTTTCTGGGGACAGACGACTACACCTTC. Translating it yields CASSFLGTDDYTF.

This clonotype was seen more than once but under ten times. The chain combines TRBV5-6 with TRBJ2-3; the match to TRBD2 covers 12 bases. Germline CDR1 is SGHDT and CDR2 is YYEEEE. The length of the CDR3 is 16 residues. V shed 4 bases, J shed 5 bases, and the junction held 8 bases outside the gene matches. CDR3 coding DNA: TGTGCCAGCAGCCCTCTAGCGGGGGGGCCCAAAGATACGCAGTATTTT. Protein sequence: CASSPLAGGPKDTQYF.

This chain uses TRBV12-3 or TRBV12-4 with TRBJ1-2; TRBD1 is a possible D gene (6 bases). CDR3 length equals 13 residues. The V end was cut by 7 bases, the J end by 2 bases, with 11 bases between. In DNA, the CDR3 is TGTGCCAGCATCAGAACAGGGAACTATGGCTACACCTTC. Residues: CASIRTGNYGYTF.

The V gene is TRBV24-1, the J gene TRBJ2-2, with D maybe TRBD1 (6 bases). Germline-derived CDR1 and CDR2 are KGHDR and SFDVKD. CDR3 length equals 16 residues. V gave up 2 bases and J gave up 2 bases, with 11 bases separating them. The CDR3 DNA reads TGTGCCACCAGTGATTCCCGGGACATCAACACCGGGGAGCTGTTTTTT. Its protein product is CATSDSRDINTGELFF.

As for this clonotype: One end of the junction does not line up with germline, which may come from a read error. The CDR3 DNA reads as TGTGCCAGCAGTCCTGGTTTCGGGGGACCTACCGGGGAGCTTTTTTTT. Residues: CASSPGFGGPTGELFF. V usage is TRBV6-4 and J usage is TRBJ2-2; TRBD2 is a possible D gene (6 bases). CDR3 length: 16 amino acids. CDR1 MRHNA and CDR2 SNTAGT come from the germline V gene.

This clonotype was counted between two and nine times. This chain joins TRBV10-2 and TRBJ1-2; D uncertain. CDR1 and CDR2 (germline): WSHSY, SAAADI. The germline V and J ends were trimmed by 10 bases and 2 bases, with 8 bases remaining between them. CDR3 size: 11 residues. CDR3 coding DNA: TGCGCCACCCAGGACAACTATGGCTACACCTTC. This gives the protein CATQDNYGYTF.

The J gene is TRBJ1-2, the V gene TRBV7-3; TRBD1 agrees at 7 bases. CDR3 length: 15 residues. V shed 5 bases and J 5 bases; nucleotides not matched to a gene: 11. Germline CDR1 is SGHTA and CDR2 is FQGTGA. The CDR3 loop reads CASSPSAETGYGYTF. The CDR3 region has the DNA TGTGCCAGCAGCCCCTCGGCCGAGACAGGGTATGGCTACACCTTC.

This clonotype came up a few times. V is TRBV5-1 and J is TRBJ2-5; D gene unclear. The V gene's germline CDR1 is SGHRS and CDR2 YFSETQ. The CDR3 length is 16 residues. With 0 bases removed from V and 1 base from J, the gap between germline ends came to 13 bases. The CDR3 region is CASSLAYSGPQETQYF. Written as DNA, the CDR3 is TGCGCCAGCAGCTTGGCCTATTCCGGGCCCCAAGAGACCCAGTACTTC.